A selection of T cell receptor beta chains follows, all from one sample in a study of blood T cell repertoires in COVID-19. The assay was immunoSEQ multiplex PCR, and TCRdb's table has in-frame clones only and misses some. The sample has about 160,000 clones, more than 65% seen once. Sequencing input: peripheral blood. These receptors originate from a woman aged 60-75 years with COVID-19, enrolled during active disease. Each CDR3 is given with its conserved first and last residue. A D gene is named only where the DNA matches it firmly. Part of the rows lack a size; the others show once, few, many or a class for expanded clones.

clone_size	d_call	j_call	v_call	cdr3_nt	cdr3_aa
few	TRBD1	TRBJ2-5	TRBV7-9	TGTGCCAGCAGCTTAGCGGGGACAGGTCGATTGGGGACCCAGTACTTC	CASSLAGTGRLGTQYF
few	TRBD1	TRBJ1-1	TRBV5-1	TGCGCCAGCAGCTGGACAGGGGAGTCCCTAAGTGAAGCTTTCTTT	CASSWTGESLSEAFF
NA	TRBD2	TRBJ2-1	TRBV7-3	TGTGCCAGCAGCCCCGGACTAGCGGGTTACAATGAGCAGTTCTTC	CASSPGLAGYNEQFF
NA	NA	TRBJ2-3	TRBV6-2/TRBV6-3	TGTGCCAGCAGCCCGCCCCGAGGTGGCACAGATACGCAGTATTTT	CASSPPRGGTDTQYF
NA	NA	TRBJ2-1	TRBV7-3	TGTGCCAGCAGCGCCCCCGGGACTGAACTTTACAATGAGCAGTTCTTC	CASSAPGTELYNEQFF
NA	TRBD1	TRBJ2-5	TRBV3-1/TRBV3-2	TGTGCCAGCAGCCAAGCCGGGACAGGGGAGAAGACCCAGTACTTC	CASSQAGTGEKTQYF
NA	TRBD1	TRBJ2-5	TRBV13	TGTGCCAGCAGCCTAAAGACAGGGCATGCAAAAGAGACCCAGTACTTC	CASSLKTGHAKETQYF
NA	NA	TRBJ2-3	TRBV29-1	TGCAGCGCCGGGGACTCCTTATTTATTAGCACAGATACGCAGTATTTT	CSAGDSLFISTDTQYF
NA	TRBD1	TRBJ1-4	TRBV3-1/TRBV3-2	TGTGCCAGCAGCTTCGGGACAGGGAGCGAAAAACTGTTTTTT	CASSFGTGSEKLFF
few	NA	TRBJ1-1	TRBV2	TGTGCCAGCAGGCGGGAGAACACTGAAGCTTTCTTT	CASRRENTEAFF
NA	TRBD2	TRBJ2-7	TRBV7-2	TGTGCCAGCAGCGGAGGGGTTACGGGAGGTTTTGGCGAGCAGTACTTC	CASSGGVTGGFGEQYF
NA	TRBD1	TRBJ2-7	TRBV9	TGTGCCAGCAGCGCTGGACAGGGCAGGTACGAGCAGTACTTC	CASSAGQGRYEQYF
NA	NA	TRBJ1-4	TRBV27	TGTGCCAGCAGATTGAGGAAGCCTAATGAAAAACTGTTTTTT	CASRLRKPNEKLFF
once	TRBD1	TRBJ1-1	TRBV19	TGTGCCAGTCTAAGGGAGACAGGGGGAGCTGAAGCTTTCTTT	CASLRETGGAEAFF
NA	TRBD2	TRBJ2-3	TRBV24-1	TGTGCCACCAGTGATGCGACTAGCGGGGGCACAGATACGCAGTATTTT	CATSDATSGGTDTQYF
NA	NA	TRBJ2-1	TRBV5-1	TGCGCCAGCAGCCGGGACGGGAGCTCCTACAATGAGCAGTTCTTC	CASSRDGSSYNEQFF
few	NA	TRBJ2-3	TRBV11-3	TGTGCCAGCAGCCCTAGAGGGGGGGTCACAGATACGCAGTATTTT	CASSPRGGVTDTQYF
NA	NA	TRBJ1-1	TRBV12-3/TRBV12-4	TGTGCCAGCAGTTTTGGGCAGAACACTGAAGCTTTCTTT	CASSFGQNTEAFF